This section outlines one TCR beta chain sequence together with its context. The antigen is undetermined. TCRdb's copy holds only in-frame clones and misses some; the assay was immunoSEQ multiplex PCR. This sample carries about 470,000 clones, 90% of them seen once, and the ten largest clones take approximately 4.3%. This CDR3 spans 14 amino acids. V shed 6 bases, J shed 4 bases, and the junction held 6 bases outside the gene matches. From germline, CDR1 is MNHEY and CDR2 SVGAGI. This entry belongs to a study of Ad26.COV2.S vaccination and SARS-CoV-2 variants. The sample's treatment: some 20 received Ad26.COV2.S at low or high dose, single or two shots; 5 received placebo; per-sample allocation not given. Sampling was performed 63 days after the first vaccine or placebo injection. The donor's status was that of an adult aged 18-55 years in Boston. Study results and limitations: Comparable non-spike TCR breadth was observed in vaccine and placebo recipients.

This TCR derives from a person aged 18-60 years who received the Ad26.COV2.S COVID-19 vaccine or a placebo. The sample in question was peripheral blood, obtained in a trial of Ad26.COV2.S vaccine versus placebo. V is TRBV6-5 and J is TRBJ1-2; the match to TRBD1 covers 9 bases. CDR3 sequence (DNA): TGTGCCAGCAGCTACAGGGGGCGAGGCTATGGCTACACCTTC. Residues: CASSYRGRGYGYTF.